The clone carrying this T cell receptor (beta chain) has only one observation. Its antigen remains unknown. This sample was taken from a study of B cell selection in AIRE deficiency. In the authors' workflow: Pooled conventional T cells gave approximately 1x10^5 patient and 130,000 to 150,000 donor TCRbeta sequences. Repertoires were generated with immunoSEQ multiplex PCR, while TCRdb's copy carries only in-frame clones and drops some. Clone size and the V and J calls come from that table; the DNA yielded D and trimming. Of more than 25,000 clones listed, 95% to 96% were seen once; the top ten hold over 0.2%. The study, taken as a whole, reports: Healthy Tconv contained about 35% of shared healthy Treg sequences; only TCRbeta sequenced. About 30.6% of healthy-shared Treg sequences were found among patient Tconv cells.

Looked up from germline, CDR1 is SSHAT and CDR2 is FNYEAQ (reference sequence). CDR3 length: 13 residues. Trimming pared 2 bases from V and 0 bases from J, leaving 4 bases between. The sorted conventional CD4 T cells were gated as CD4+CD127+. Controls came from healthy donors unrelated to patients. This TCR derives from a human donor in good health. Sample: CD4+CD127+ conventional T cells sorted from PBMCs. The J gene is TRBJ1-1, the V gene TRBV7-7; D uncertain. This chain's CDR3 is CASSLKVNTEAFF. CDR3 bases: TGTGCCAGCAGCTTAAAAGTGAACACTGAAGCTTTCTTT.